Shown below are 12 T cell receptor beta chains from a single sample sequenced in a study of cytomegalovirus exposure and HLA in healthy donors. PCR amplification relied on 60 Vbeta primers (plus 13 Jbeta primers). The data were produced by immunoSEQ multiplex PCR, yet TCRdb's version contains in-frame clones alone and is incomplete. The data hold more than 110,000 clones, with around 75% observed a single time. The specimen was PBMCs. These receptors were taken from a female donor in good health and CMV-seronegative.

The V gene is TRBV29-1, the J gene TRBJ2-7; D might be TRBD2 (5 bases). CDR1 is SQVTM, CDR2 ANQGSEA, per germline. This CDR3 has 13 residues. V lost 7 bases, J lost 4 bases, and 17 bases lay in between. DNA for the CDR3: TGCAGCGCTAAGGACGGAGCGGCTTACGAGCAGTACTTC. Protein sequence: CSAKDGAAYEQYF.

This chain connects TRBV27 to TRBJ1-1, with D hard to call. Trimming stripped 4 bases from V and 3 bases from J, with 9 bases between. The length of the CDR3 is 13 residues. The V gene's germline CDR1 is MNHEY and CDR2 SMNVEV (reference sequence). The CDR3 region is CASSSSPHTEAFF. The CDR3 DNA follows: TGTGCCAGCAGTTCCTCCCCTCACACTGAAGCTTTCTTT.

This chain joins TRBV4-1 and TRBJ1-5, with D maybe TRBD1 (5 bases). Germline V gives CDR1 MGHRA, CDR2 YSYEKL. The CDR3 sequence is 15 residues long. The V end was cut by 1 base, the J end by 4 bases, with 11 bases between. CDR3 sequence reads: CASSQVARDNQPQHF. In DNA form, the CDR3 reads TGCGCCAGCAGCCAAGTGGCCAGGGATAATCAGCCCCAGCATTTT.

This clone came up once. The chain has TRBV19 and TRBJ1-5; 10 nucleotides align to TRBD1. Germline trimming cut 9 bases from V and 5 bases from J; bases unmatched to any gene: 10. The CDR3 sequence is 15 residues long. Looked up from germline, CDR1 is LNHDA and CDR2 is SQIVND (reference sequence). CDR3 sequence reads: CASGTGEYGHQPQHF. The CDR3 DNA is TGTGCCAGCGGGACAGGGGAGTACGGTCATCAGCCCCAGCATTTT.

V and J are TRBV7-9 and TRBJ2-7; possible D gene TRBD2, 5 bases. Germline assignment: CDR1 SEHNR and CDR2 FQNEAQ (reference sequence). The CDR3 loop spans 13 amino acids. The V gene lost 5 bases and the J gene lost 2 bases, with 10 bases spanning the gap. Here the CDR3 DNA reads TGTGCCAGCAGCGCGGGCCCGACCTACGAGCAGTACTTC. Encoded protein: CASSAGPTYEQYF.

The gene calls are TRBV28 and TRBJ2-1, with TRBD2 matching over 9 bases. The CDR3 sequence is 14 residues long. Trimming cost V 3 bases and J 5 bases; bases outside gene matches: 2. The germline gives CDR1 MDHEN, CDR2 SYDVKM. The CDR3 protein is CASSFLAGNNEQFF. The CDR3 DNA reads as TGTGCCAGCAGTTTTCTAGCGGGAAACAATGAGCAGTTCTTC.

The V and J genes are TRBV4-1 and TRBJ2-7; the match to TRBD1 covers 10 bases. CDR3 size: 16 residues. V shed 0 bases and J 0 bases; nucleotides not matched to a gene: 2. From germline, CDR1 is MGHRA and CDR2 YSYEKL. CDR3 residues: CASSQEGQGNSYEQYF. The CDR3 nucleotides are TGCGCCAGCAGCCAAGAGGGACAGGGGAACTCCTACGAGCAGTACTTC.

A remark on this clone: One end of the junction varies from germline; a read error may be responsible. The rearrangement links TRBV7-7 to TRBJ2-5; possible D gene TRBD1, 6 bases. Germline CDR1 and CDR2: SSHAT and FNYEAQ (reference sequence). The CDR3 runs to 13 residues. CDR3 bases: TGTGCTAGCAGCTCAGGACAGCAAGAGACCCAGTACTTC. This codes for CASSSGQQETQYF.

The CDR3 spells CASSQGTASGNEQYF. For the CDR3, the DNA is TGTGCCAGCAGCCAAGGAACGGCTAGCGGGAACGAGCAGTACTTC. The V call is TRBV4-2, the J call TRBJ2-7; 9 bases agree with TRBD2. Trimming removed 1 base from V and 5 bases from J; junction bases left unmatched: 6. Per the germline V gene, CDR1 is LGHNA and CDR2 is YNFKEQ. The CDR3 spans 15 residues.

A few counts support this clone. CDR3 nucleotides: TGTGCCAGCAGTTCCCGAGGTCTTAATGAAAAACTGTTTTTT. It yields the protein CASSSRGLNEKLFF. The genes are TRBV6-5 and TRBJ1-4, with D hard to call. The CDR3 spans 14 residues. V was shortened by 4 bases and J by 4 bases, with 10 bases between the two germline ends. In germline, CDR1 is MNHEY, CDR2 SVGAGI.

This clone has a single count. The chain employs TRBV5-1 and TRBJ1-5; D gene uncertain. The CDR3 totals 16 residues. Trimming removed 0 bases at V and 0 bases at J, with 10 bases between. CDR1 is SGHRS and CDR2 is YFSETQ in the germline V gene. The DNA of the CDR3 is TGCGCCAGCAGCTTGGAAGGAGTTACTAGCAATCAGCCCCAGCATTTT. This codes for CASSLEGVTSNQPQHF.

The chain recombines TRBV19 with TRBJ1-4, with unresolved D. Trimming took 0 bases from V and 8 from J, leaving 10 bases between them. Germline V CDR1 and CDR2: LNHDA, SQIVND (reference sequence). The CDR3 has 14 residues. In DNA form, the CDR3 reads TGTGCCAGTAGTATAGACATATCGCGGGAAAAACTGTTTTTT. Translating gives CASSIDISREKLFF.